What follows are 20 T cell receptor beta chains derived from one specimen sequenced in a study of blood T cell repertoires in COVID-19. The assay was immunoSEQ multiplex PCR, and TCRdb's table has in-frame clones only and misses some. The sample lists fewer than 300,000 clones; 65% to 90% were seen once. The sample comprised PBMCs or T cells enriched from blood (not recorded which). The receptors stem from a man in his late teens or twenties who had recovered from COVID-19.

The rearrangement uses TRBV7-8 and TRBJ2-7; 8 bases fit TRBD1. The germline V gene has CDR1 SGHVS and CDR2 FQNEAQ. Trimming cost V 5 bases and J 7 bases; bases outside gene matches: 7. There are 13 residues in the CDR3. As DNA, the CDR3 is TGTGCCAGCAGCCGGGGACAGGAGCGGGAGCAGTACTTC. Residues: CASSRGQEREQYF.

The V and J genes are TRBV7-9 and TRBJ2-3; 7 positions agree with TRBD1. Germline loops: CDR1 SEHNR, CDR2 FQNEAQ (reference sequence). CDR3 length equals 16 residues. With V trimmed by 5 bases and J by 2 bases, 10 bases remained unmatched. CDR3 DNA: TGTGCCAGCAGCGCCCTCACAGGGGCCCTCACAGATACGCAGTATTTT. Amino acids: CASSALTGALTDTQYF.

The CDR3 loop is CSVEDPASGTYEQYF. The CDR3 DNA reads TGCAGCGTTGAAGATCCGGCTAGCGGGACCTACGAGCAGTACTTC. V usage is TRBV29-1 and J usage is TRBJ2-7; 9 bases map to TRBD2. The CDR3 is 15 amino acids. V shed 0 bases, J shed 2 bases, and the junction held 5 bases outside the gene matches. Germline CDR1 and CDR2: SQVTM and ANQGSEA.

This chain joins TRBV18 and TRBJ2-1; 10 bases match TRBD2. Trimming at V came to 6 bases and at J to 3 bases, leaving 2 bases not matched to a gene. This CDR3 comprises 14 residues. Germline V gene lookup returns CDR1 KGHSH and CDR2 LQKENI. DNA of the CDR3: TGTGCCAGCTCCACTAGCGGGATCTACAATGAGCAGTTCTTC. It encodes CASSTSGIYNEQFF.

Points on this clone: One end of the junction varies from germline; a read error may be responsible. V and J are TRBV5-4 and TRBJ2-3; 7 bases agree with TRBD2. Germline CDR1 is SGHNT and CDR2 is YYREEE (reference sequence). This CDR3 is 15 amino acids long. The CDR3 DNA sequence: TGTGCCAGCAACTTGGGCGGGGGACGCACAGATACGCAGTATTTT. It is translated as CASNLGGGRTDTQYF. Using reference TRBV5-4 and TRBJ2-3 for the parts outside the CDR3, the full variable domain is ETGVTQSPTHLIKTRGQQVTLRCSSQSGHNTVSWYQQALGQGPQFIFQYYREEENGRGNFPPRFSGLQFPNYSSELNVNALELDDSALYLCASNLGGGRTDTQYFGPGTRLTVL.

This clone appeared a few times. The V and J genes are TRBV28 and TRBJ1-5, with D unclear. CDR3 length equals 14 residues. V shed 3 bases and J shed 5 bases, with 11 bases lying between them. CDR1 is MDHEN and CDR2 is SYDVKM in the germline V gene. The CDR3 region is CASSFVEGDQPQHF. In DNA form, the CDR3 reads TGTGCCAGCAGTTTCGTGGAGGGAGATCAGCCCCAGCATTTT.

This rearrangement joins TRBV30 to TRBJ2-3, with D maybe TRBD2 (5 bases). V was cut by 5 bases and J by 4 bases, with 16 bases left in between. The CDR3 runs to 14 residues. The germline V gene encodes CDR1 GTSNPN and CDR2 SVGIG (reference sequence). Written as DNA, the CDR3 is TGTGCCTGGCGATCGGAGGCCCACTCAGATACGCAGTATTTT. It yields the protein CAWRSEAHSDTQYF.

This chain joins TRBV12-5 and TRBJ1-3; possibly TRBD1 for D (5 bases). Germline CDR1 reads LGHNT; CDR2 reads FRNRAP. The length of the CDR3 is 21 residues. Deletions cut 0 bases from V and 1 base from J, with 25 bases between. DNA for the CDR3: TGTGCTAGTGGTTTGGTAAGAGGATTTCCAGGCAGGGACTTATCTGGAAACACCATATATTTT. Translating it yields CASGLVRGFPGRDLSGNTIYF.

This chain joins TRBV10-1 and TRBJ2-6, with 9 bases that match TRBD1. The CDR3 covers 17 residues. Germline V CDR1 and CDR2: WNHNN, SYGVQD (reference sequence). V was clipped by 6 bases and J by 0 bases; unmatched bases: 6. CDR3 amino acids: CASSEDRGSSGANVLTF. Written as DNA, the CDR3 is TGCGCCAGCAGCGAGGACAGGGGCTCCTCTGGGGCCAACGTCCTGACTTTC.

The chain is built from TRBV15 and TRBJ1-5, with D maybe TRBD1 (5 bases). This CDR3 has 16 residues. Germline CDR1 is LNHNV and CDR2 is YYDKDF (reference sequence). Trimming left V 0 bases short and J 2 bases short, with 11 bases between. The CDR3 reads CATSRDQAGGNQPQHF. In DNA, the CDR3 is TGTGCCACCAGCAGAGATCAAGCGGGGGGCAATCAGCCCCAGCATTTT.

The chain employs TRBV4-1 and TRBJ1-5; D not resolved. V lost 1 base, J lost 5 bases, and 12 bases lay in between. There are 15 residues in the CDR3. Germline CDR1 reads MGHRA; CDR2 reads YSYEKL. CDR3 DNA: TGCGCCAGCAGCCAAGGTTTCGGTGTGTATCAGCCCCAGCATTTT. Its translation: CASSQGFGVYQPQHF.

The rearrangement links TRBV2 to TRBJ1-5, with D possibly matching TRBD1 (5 bases). V was trimmed by 5 bases and J by 0 bases, leaving 8 bases between them. Germline V gene lookup returns CDR1 SNHLY and CDR2 FYNNEI. The CDR3 sequence is 14 residues long. The CDR3 sequence: CASSRQTSNQPQHF. Written as DNA, the CDR3 is TGTGCCAGCAGTCGACAGACTAGCAATCAGCCCCAGCATTTT.

This rearrangement joins TRBV29-1 to TRBJ2-7, with 7 nucleotides matching TRBD1. V was clipped by 4 bases and J by 3 bases; unmatched bases: 12. This CDR3 is 15 amino acids long. Germline V gives CDR1 SQVTM, CDR2 ANQGSEA. The CDR3 coding sequence is TGCAGCGTTGTCCTCAGACAGGGCCTCAACTACGAGCAGTACTTC. Translation: CSVVLRQGLNYEQYF.

This clone was seen more than once but under ten times. CDR3 amino acids: CASSFASSGTGATNTGELFF. In DNA, the CDR3 is TGTGCCAGCAGTTTTGCGTCTTCGGGGACAGGGGCGACGAACACCGGGGAGCTGTTTTTT. The J gene is TRBJ2-2, the V gene TRBV28; 10 bases are a match to TRBD1. V shed 3 bases and J 0 bases; nucleotides not matched to a gene: 13. The CDR3 is 20 amino acids. Germline V gene sequence: CDR1 MDHEN, CDR2 SYDVKM.

This chain uses TRBV9 with TRBJ2-1; TRBD2 agrees at 10 bases. Germline CDR1 SGDLS, CDR2 YYNGEE. Germline trimming cut 0 bases from V and 8 bases from J; bases unmatched to any gene: 11. This CDR3 is 17 amino acids long. CDR3 sequence reads: CASSVGDRLAGVHEQFF. Here the CDR3 DNA reads TGTGCCAGCAGCGTAGGAGATAGGCTAGCGGGAGTCCATGAGCAGTTCTTC.

This chain uses TRBV28 with TRBJ2-7; no reliable D call. The CDR3 loop spans 14 amino acids. The germline V gene encodes CDR1 MDHEN and CDR2 SYDVKM. Trimming took off 6 bases at V and 0 bases at J, with 12 bases between the two ends. CDR3: CASRQAVSSYEQYF. The CDR3 bases are TGTGCCAGCAGGCAAGCCGTAAGCTCCTACGAGCAGTACTTC.

The chain couples TRBV4-1 to TRBJ1-1; the match to TRBD1 covers 7 bases. The junction had 5 bases not matched to a gene; V was cut back by 0 bases and J by 4 bases. Germline assignment: CDR1 MGHRA and CDR2 YSYEKL. This CDR3 has 15 residues. The CDR3 loop reads CASSQDTGEGTEAFF. For the CDR3, the DNA is TGCGCCAGCAGCCAAGATACAGGGGAAGGCACTGAAGCTTTCTTT.

J is TRBJ1-4 and V is TRBV10-3, with 7 bases fitting TRBD1. Germline V CDR1 and CDR2: ENHRY, SYGVKD. The CDR3 has 15 residues. V was clipped by 6 bases and J by 4 bases; unmatched bases: 8. As DNA, the CDR3 is TGTGCCATCAGCCCCGGGACAGCCGATAATGAAAAACTGTTTTTT. It specifies CAISPGTADNEKLFF.

A few counts support this clone. V is TRBV2 and J is TRBJ1-1, with a tentative D call TRBD1 (5 bases). Per germline, CDR1 SNHLY and CDR2 FYNNEI. The length of the CDR3 is 16 residues. The V and J ends lost 0 bases and 1 base respectively, with 12 bases between them. CDR3 region: CASSEARGGQNTEAFF. In DNA form, the CDR3 reads TGTGCCAGCAGTGAAGCGCGCGGGGGTCAGAACACTGAAGCTTTCTTT.

The chain joins TRBV30 to TRBJ1-3; perhaps TRBD1 as D (5 bases). This CDR3 spans 16 amino acids. Germline loops: CDR1 GTSNPN, CDR2 SVGIG (reference sequence). Trimming took 0 bases from V and 0 from J, leaving 12 bases between them. CDR3 amino acids: CAWSVQGMASGNTIYF. CDR3 coding DNA: TGTGCCTGGAGTGTTCAGGGCATGGCCTCTGGAAACACCATATATTTT.